These 18 T cell receptor beta chains originate from one sample sequenced in a study of vaccination effects on CD4 cells after COVID-19. For these receptors, no antigen is known. Prior to sequencing, the ViraFEST assay stimulated PBMC with viral peptide pools, which expanded the antigen-specific CD4+ T cells. Isolation of CD4+ T cells took place after 10 to 11 days of culture. Vaccine recipients lacked prior SARS-CoV-2 infection and had negative nucleocapsid antibodies. Assay used: immunoSEQ multiplex PCR; TCRdb lists only in-frame clones, some missing. This sample has about 65,000 clones, with 60% to 80% found just once. The specimen was CD4+ T cells from PBMCs cultured with HCoV-NL63 spike peptides, collected before COVID-19 vaccination. These receptors were taken from a human donor who received a COVID-19 vaccine.

The sample holds one count of this clone. This rearrangement joins TRBV5-6 to TRBJ2-3; D gene ambiguous. The V and J ends lost 3 bases and 3 bases respectively, with 17 bases between them. Germline V gives CDR1 SGHDT, CDR2 YYEEEE. The CDR3 is made up of 16 amino acids. CDR3 loop: CASSSAHGVSTDTQYF. As DNA, the CDR3 is TGTGCCAGCAGCTCGGCACATGGAGTTAGTACAGATACGCAGTATTTT.

The chain joins TRBV6-5 to TRBJ1-6, with TRBD1 as a possible D gene (6 bases). The CDR3 spans 15 residues. V was clipped by 7 bases and J by 14 bases, with 24 bases between them. The germline V gene encodes CDR1 MNHEY and CDR2 SVGAGI. CDR3 amino acids: CASKLSTGGRDALHF. As DNA, the CDR3 is TGTGCCAGCAAGCTATCTACCGGGGGGCGGGATGCCCTCCACTTT.

This chain links TRBV7-2 with TRBJ2-1, with D possibly TRBD2 on 5 matching bases. This CDR3 spans 16 amino acids. V lost 3 bases, J lost 10 bases, and 22 bases lay in between. Per the germline V gene, CDR1 is SGHTA and CDR2 is FQGNSA. CDR3 in DNA: TGTGCCAGCAGCTTGCCGGGAACGATCTTGTTAAACGAGCAGTTCTTC. It is translated as CASSLPGTILLNEQFF.

The V call is TRBV9, the J call TRBJ1-4; no firm D call. Between the trimmed V and J ends, which lost 4 bases and 0 bases, there was a span of 10 bases. CDR1 SGDLS and CDR2 YYNGEE come from the germline V gene. The CDR3 contains 15 residues. DNA of the CDR3: TGTGCCAGCAGCTCCAGGACGGCAACTAATGAAAAACTGTTTTTT. Its protein product is CASSSRTATNEKLFF.

The V call is TRBV19, the J call TRBJ1-1; a possible D gene is TRBD1 (5 bases). With 1 base removed from V and 7 bases from J, the gap between germline ends came to 10 bases. Germline values: CDR1 LNHDA, CDR2 SQIVND (reference sequence). The CDR3 covers 13 residues. CDR3 in DNA: TGTGCCAGTAGTATAGTCCCAGGGTTTGAAGCTTTCTTT. Amino acid sequence: CASSIVPGFEAFF. Full variable domain (outside the CDR3, taken from reference TRBV19 and TRBJ1-1): DGGITQSPKYLFRKEGQNVTLSCEQNLNHDAMYWYRQDPGQGLRLIYYSQIVNDFQKGDIAEGYSVSREKKESFPLTVTSAQKNPTAFYLCASSIVPGFEAFFGQGTRLTVV.

The rearrangement joins TRBV27 to TRBJ1-4, with a weak D call TRBD1 (5 bases). Germline-derived CDR1 and CDR2 are MNHEY and SMNVEV (reference sequence). V shed 6 bases and J shed 0 bases, with 11 bases lying between them. The CDR3 covers 15 residues. The CDR3 region has the DNA TGTGCCAGCAGCCGGGACTTTGCAACTAATGAAAAACTGTTTTTT. Translating gives CASSRDFATNEKLFF.

The rearrangement uses TRBV4-1 and TRBJ1-3; no reliable D call. Trimming took 4 bases from V and 4 from J, leaving 11 bases between them. Germline values: CDR1 MGHRA, CDR2 YSYEKL. The CDR3 consists of 14 residues. The CDR3 here is CASSPTTAGNTIYF. CDR3 nucleotides: TGCGCCAGCAGCCCTACGACGGCCGGAAACACCATATATTTT.

The V gene is TRBV5-1, the J gene TRBJ1-6; 7 nucleotides match TRBD1. With V trimmed by 4 bases and J by 3 bases, 4 bases remained unmatched. CDR1 SGHRS and CDR2 YFSETQ come from the germline V gene. The CDR3 runs 15 residues. CDR3 DNA: TGCGCCAGCAGCGTAGGACAGGACTATAATTCACCCCTCCACTTT. The encoded protein is CASSVGQDYNSPLHF.

This clone was seen more than once but under ten times. V and J are TRBV12-3 or TRBV12-4 and TRBJ1-2, with D uncertain. V lost 5 bases and J lost 5, with 9 bases in between. The length of the CDR3 is 12 residues. DNA for the CDR3: TGTGCCAGCAGTCCCCGAATGTATGGCTACACCTTC. Its translation: CASSPRMYGYTF.

This clone has only a few counts. V and J are TRBV7-3 and TRBJ1-2, with D perhaps TRBD1 (5 bases). The CDR3 length is 13 residues. V was cut by 5 bases and J by 8 bases, with 15 bases left in between. Looked up from germline, CDR1 is SGHTA and CDR2 is FQGTGA. The DNA of the CDR3 is TGTGCCAGCAGCCCGTCCGGGACTTCCGGCTACACCTTC. Translating it yields CASSPSGTSGYTF.

The CDR3 is CASSSGTAKGHTQYF. The CDR3 region has the DNA TGTGCCAGCAGCTCCGGGACAGCAAAGGGCCATACGCAGTATTTT. The chain employs TRBV9 and TRBJ2-3; TRBD1 matches 7 bases. There are 15 residues in the CDR3. The V gene's germline CDR1 is SGDLS and CDR2 YYNGEE. Trimming cost V 4 bases and J 7 bases; bases outside gene matches: 12.

This clone was observed a single time. This chain uses TRBV6-2 or TRBV6-3 with TRBJ2-5, with 8 bases that match TRBD2. The CDR3 has 15 amino acids. In germline, CDR1 is MNHEY, CDR2 SVGEGT. With 5 bases clipped from V and 2 bases from J, the junction kept 7 bases outside the gene matches. In DNA, the CDR3 is TGTGCCAGCAGTCGCCGCGCGGGGGGTCAAGAGACCCAGTACTTC. It translates to CASSRRAGGQETQYF.

This clone was seen a few times. The rearrangement joins TRBV5-1 to TRBJ1-6; D is unclear. Looked up from germline, CDR1 is SGHRS and CDR2 is YFSETQ. Trimming removed 1 base from V and 7 bases from J, with 9 bases in between. CDR3 size: 14 residues. The CDR3 DNA sequence: TGCGCCAGCAGCTTGAGGGCCAACAATTCACCCCTCCACTTT. Translated, it gives CASSLRANNSPLHF.

The chain joins TRBV7-2 to TRBJ2-3; 10 bases fit TRBD2. This CDR3 is 17 amino acids long. Germline CDR1 is SGHTA and CDR2 is FQGNSA. V trimming: 4 bases; J trimming: 0 bases; junction bases outside the gene matches: 7. CDR3 amino acids: CASSWLLAGSSTDTQYF. CDR3 sequence (DNA): TGTGCCAGCAGCTGGTTACTAGCGGGGTCTAGCACAGATACGCAGTATTTT.

The chain joins TRBV20-1 to TRBJ1-2; D gene ambiguous. There are 11 residues in the CDR3. V lost 3 bases and J lost 8, with 10 bases in between. Germline CDR1 DFQATT, CDR2 SNEGSKA (reference sequence). CDR3 coding DNA: TGCAGTGCTAGTGACTTGGGAGGCTACACCTTC. It translates to CSASDLGGYTF.

V is TRBV28 and J is TRBJ2-2; D is possibly TRBD2 (5 bases). V was pared by 7 bases and J by 2 bases, with 20 bases between. This CDR3 is built from 17 residues. CDR1 is MDHEN and CDR2 is SYDVKM in the germline V gene. CDR3 sequence: CASTGVSPEFNTGELFF. DNA for the CDR3: TGTGCCAGCACCGGGGTGAGTCCCGAGTTCAACACCGGGGAGCTGTTTTTT.

This sequence joins TRBV30 and TRBJ2-4; D is undetermined. Per germline, CDR1 GTSNPN and CDR2 SVGIG (reference sequence). The CDR3 length is 13 residues. V lost 2 bases and J 7 bases, leaving 12 bases between the germline ends. The CDR3 region has the DNA TGTGCCTGGAGTCAAGGGTCCGAGAACATTCAGTACTTC. Translated: CAWSQGSENIQYF. Variable domain in full (rest from reference TRBV30 and TRBJ2-4): SQTIHQWPATLVQPVGSPLSLECTVEGTSNPNLYWYRQAAGRGLQLLFYSVGIGQISSEVPQNLSASRPQDRQFILSSKKLLLSDSGFYLCAWSQGSENIQYFGAGTRLSVL.

CDR3 sequence reads: CASSPPGGALNTEAFF. The CDR3 coding sequence is TGTGCCAGCAGTCCCCCGGGAGGGGCTCTGAACACTGAAGCTTTCTTT. V and J are TRBV6-2 or TRBV6-3 and TRBJ1-1; tentatively, D is TRBD1 (5 bases). The V end was cut by 5 bases, the J end by 0 bases, with 16 bases between. This CDR3 region has 16 residues. Germline V CDR1 and CDR2: MNHEY, SVGEGT.